These 31 T cell receptor beta chains share one sample of origin, sequenced in a study of cytomegalovirus exposure and HLA in healthy donors. Primers: 60 Vbeta forward and 13 Jbeta reverse. Profiling relied on immunoSEQ multiplex PCR, and the TCRdb table lists in-frame clones only, not all of them. This sample carries about 200,000 clones, about 81% of them seen once, and the ten largest clones take 6.5%. Sequenced sample: PBMCs. These receptors originate from a woman between 45 and 65 years old in good health and CMV-seropositive.

The chain joins TRBV18 to TRBJ2-5, with 12 bases that match TRBD2. The CDR3 is made up of 20 amino acids. Germline V CDR1 and CDR2: KGHSH, LQKENI. V lost 3 bases and J lost 1; bases outside the gene matches: 15. CDR3 bases: TGTGCCAGCTCACCGGGGCGGCTAGCGGGAGGGCCTTGGAGCCAAGAGACCCAGTACTTC. It yields the protein CASSPGRLAGGPWSQETQYF.

This clone was found a few times. This chain connects TRBV9 to TRBJ2-2; D may be TRBD2 (6 bases). The CDR3 has 16 amino acids. Germline V gene data show CDR1 as SGDLS and CDR2 as YYNGEE. The ends were cut back, 0 bases at V and 4 bases at J, with 13 bases in the middle. The CDR3 region is CASSVEIGGITGELFF. The CDR3 DNA reads TGTGCCAGCAGCGTAGAAATCGGGGGAATCACCGGGGAGCTGTTTTTT.

This clone came up a few times. The V call is TRBV29-1, the J call TRBJ2-7; TRBD2 matches at 10 bases. Per the germline V gene, CDR1 is SQVTM and CDR2 is ANQGSEA. Trimming at V came to 5 bases and at J to 4 bases, leaving 5 bases not matched to a gene. The CDR3 contains 13 residues. This CDR3 reads CSVLAGGSYEQYF. DNA for the CDR3: TGCAGCGTTTTAGCGGGAGGAAGTTACGAGCAGTACTTC.

The CDR3 is CASKGLAANTGELFF. The CDR3 DNA reads as TGTGCCAGCAAAGGGTTAGCGGCCAACACCGGGGAGCTGTTTTTT. This chain joins TRBV27 and TRBJ2-2, with TRBD2 as a possible D gene (6 bases). This CDR3 has 15 amino acids. Trimming stripped 7 bases from V and 2 bases from J, with 14 bases between. The germline V gene has CDR1 MNHEY and CDR2 SMNVEV (reference sequence).

The chain uses TRBV5-8 and TRBJ1-3, with D possibly being TRBD1 (5 bases). Per the germline V gene, CDR1 is SGHTS and CDR2 is YDEGEE. The CDR3 runs to 17 residues. V was cut by 0 bases and J by 0 bases, with 13 bases left in between. CDR3 in DNA: TGTGCCAGCAGCTTGGAATCGTTGGGGGGCTCTGGAAACACCATATATTTT. This codes for CASSLESLGGSGNTIYF.

The rearrangement joins TRBV7-2 to TRBJ2-3, with a weak D call TRBD2 (6 bases). The CDR3 has 16 residues. Germline CDR1 and CDR2: SGHTA and FQGNSA. The ends were cut back, 3 bases at V and 0 bases at J, with 13 bases in the middle. CDR3: CASSFSGYTSTDTQYF. The CDR3 coding sequence is TGTGCCAGCAGCTTTAGCGGATACACTAGCACAGATACGCAGTATTTT.

V gene TRBV4-1 combines with J gene TRBJ2-1; 9 bases map to TRBD2. Germline loops: CDR1 MGHRA, CDR2 YSYEKL. V gave up 1 base and J gave up 9 bases; unmatched junction bases: 7. The CDR3 runs to 15 residues. DNA for the CDR3: TGCGCCAGCAGCCAAGCTCCAGCGGGAGGAGGTGAGCAGTTCTTC. This encodes CASSQAPAGGGEQFF.

Comments on this clone: An end of the junction does not agree with germline; a read error may underlie this. The rearrangement links TRBV9 to TRBJ1-2, with D perhaps matching TRBD1 (6 bases). Germline V gives CDR1 SGDLS, CDR2 YYNGEE. The CDR3 consists of 13 residues. The CDR3 reads CASSWGLDYGYTF. The DNA for the CDR3 is TGTGCAAGCAGTTGGGGGCTCGACTATGGCTACACCTTC.

The V and J genes are TRBV2 and TRBJ2-7; 7 nucleotides agree with TRBD2. This CDR3 has 13 amino acids. The germline V gene has CDR1 SNHLY and CDR2 FYNNEI. The V and J ends lost 3 bases and 6 bases, in that order; junction bases with no gene match: 5. The CDR3 reads CASSEGGSGEQYF. The CDR3 DNA is TGTGCCAGCAGTGAGGGCGGGAGTGGCGAGCAGTACTTC.

The chain links TRBV28 to TRBJ1-1; tentatively, D is TRBD1 (6 bases). Germline CDR1 reads MDHEN; CDR2 reads SYDVKM. The CDR3 runs to 15 residues. Trimming cost V 4 bases and J 2 bases, with 14 bases left between them. CDR3 protein: CASSSPGAFNTEAFF. The DNA of the CDR3 is TGTGCCAGCAGTTCCCCAGGGGCCTTTAACACTGAAGCTTTCTTT. Looking up the rest from reference TRBV28 and TRBJ1-1 gives the full variable domain: DVKVTQSSRYLVKRTGEKVFLECVQDMDHENMFWYRQDPGLGLRLIYFSYDVKMKEKGDIPEGYSVSREKKERFSLILESASTNQTSMYLCASSSPGAFNTEAFFGQGTRLTVV.

The chain combines TRBV5-1 with TRBJ2-7, with TRBD1 matching over 7 bases. The J segment lost 4 bases and the V segment lost 5 bases, leaving 6 bases of the junction unmatched. Germline CDR1 reads SGHRS; CDR2 reads YFSETQ. This CDR3 has 13 amino acids. The CDR3 loop reads CASRGGGMYEQYF. The CDR3 coding sequence is TGCGCCAGCAGAGGGGGCGGAATGTACGAGCAGTACTTC.

This clone was counted a few times. The sample carries other DNA sequences with the same CDR3. This rearrangement joins TRBV5-1 to TRBJ2-7, with D tentatively TRBD1 (5 bases). The length of the CDR3 is 11 residues. V was cut by 4 bases and J by 7 bases, with 9 bases left in between. Germline CDR1 and CDR2: SGHRS and YFSETQ. CDR3 in DNA: TGCGCCAGCAGCACCGGACAAGAGCAGTACTTC. Its protein product is CASSTGQEQYF.

This chain uses TRBV5-1 with TRBJ2-7, with 13 bases fitting TRBD2. The CDR3 totals 18 residues. V lost 1 base to trimming and J lost 0 bases; unmatched junction nucleotides: 7. Germline CDR1 SGHRS, CDR2 YFSETQ. The CDR3 DNA is TGCGCCAGCAGCTTGTTCGGGACTAGCGGGGCCTCCTCCTACGAGCAGTACTTC. Its translation: CASSLFGTSGASSYEQYF.

This clone has a handful of counts. The chain recombines TRBV5-1 with TRBJ1-2; tentatively, D is TRBD1 (6 bases). Germline-derived CDR1 and CDR2 are SGHRS and YFSETQ. This CDR3 is built from 16 residues. Trimming shortened V by 4 bases and J by 3 bases, and 19 bases separated the two germline ends. The CDR3 coding sequence is TGCGCCAGCAGCCACACCACAGGGATTTACGACTATGGCTACACCTTC. Protein product: CASSHTTGIYDYGYTF.

The V gene is TRBV5-4, the J gene TRBJ2-7, with 7 bases identical to TRBD1. Trimming at V came to 0 bases and at J to 5 bases, leaving 2 bases not matched to a gene. Germline assignment: CDR1 SGHNT and CDR2 YYREEE (reference sequence). The CDR3 has 13 amino acids. CDR3: CASSLAQGDEQYF. Here the CDR3 DNA reads TGTGCCAGCAGCTTGGCCCAGGGGGACGAGCAGTACTTC. Supplemented by reference TRBV5-4 and TRBJ2-7, the full variable domain reads ETGVTQSPTHLIKTRGQQVTLRCSSQSGHNTVSWYQQALGQGPQFIFQYYREEENGRGNFPPRFSGLQFPNYSSELNVNALELDDSALYLCASSLAQGDEQYFGPGTRLTVT.

The chain is built from TRBV10-3 and TRBJ2-1; TRBD1 agrees at 9 bases. The CDR3 has 15 residues. Trimming removed 0 bases from V and 6 bases from J; junction bases left unmatched: 3. Germline lookup yields CDR1 ENHRY and CDR2 SYGVKD. The CDR3 DNA reads TGTGCCATCAGTGAGTCCGGGACAGGGTCCAATGAGCAGTTCTTC. It yields the protein CAISESGTGSNEQFF.

The chain carries TRBV7-2 and TRBJ2-5; no reliable D call. Germline V CDR1 and CDR2: SGHTA, FQGNSA. The CDR3 consists of 11 residues. V was cut by 5 bases and J by 2 bases, with 3 bases left in between. CDR3 in amino acids: CASSEQETQYF. The CDR3 bases are TGTGCCAGCAGCGAGCAAGAGACCCAGTACTTC. The entire variable domain, with the rest obtained from reference TRBV7-2 and TRBJ2-5, is as follows: GAGVSQSPSNKVTEKGKDVELRCDPISGHTALYWYRQSLGQGLEFLIYFQGNSAPDKSGLPSDRFSAERTGGSVSTLTIQRTQQEDSAVYLCASSEQETQYFGPGTRLLVL.

This chain joins TRBV29-1 and TRBJ1-1; no clear D. Trimming cost V 6 bases and J 3 bases, with 14 bases left between them. This CDR3 contains 13 residues. Germline CDR1 is SQVTM and CDR2 is ANQGSEA. CDR3 protein: CSVQKEGHTEAFF. CDR3 in DNA: TGCAGCGTCCAAAAGGAGGGCCACACTGAAGCTTTCTTT.

This clone was seen just once. This chain connects TRBV19 to TRBJ1-4; 7 bases agree with TRBD1. V lost 4 bases, J lost 8 bases, and 10 bases stayed unmatched. Germline V CDR1 and CDR2: LNHDA, SQIVND (reference sequence). The CDR3 runs 15 residues. In nucleotides, the CDR3 is TGTGCCAGTAGTACCTCTCGACAGGGTGGGGAAAAACTGTTTTTT. Its protein is CASSTSRQGGEKLFF.

The V gene is TRBV7-9, the J gene TRBJ1-3; possibly TRBD1 for D (5 bases). CDR3 length equals 16 residues. Germline-derived CDR1 and CDR2 are SEHNR and FQNEAQ (reference sequence). V was clipped by 2 bases and J by 0 bases, with 11 bases between them. The CDR3, as DNA: TGTGCCAGCAGCTTACCCCGGGGACTCTCTGGAAACACCATATATTTT. It codes for CASSLPRGLSGNTIYF.

The chain joins TRBV28 to TRBJ1-3; D perhaps matches TRBD1 (5 bases). V lost 3 bases and J 5 bases, leaving 11 bases between the germline ends. The length of the CDR3 is 14 residues. Germline CDR1 reads MDHEN; CDR2 reads SYDVKM. The chain's CDR3 is CASSFAAGRNTIYF. As DNA, the CDR3 is TGTGCCAGCAGTTTTGCGGCAGGGCGAAACACCATATATTTT.

Points on this clone: This specimen includes other DNA sequences encoding the same CDR3. The chain links TRBV14 to TRBJ1-1; D gene unclear. V lost 0 bases, J lost 5 bases, and 7 bases lay in between. Germline CDR1 is SGHDN and CDR2 is FVKESK. CDR3 length: 13 amino acids. The CDR3 DNA sequence: TGTGCCAGCAGCCAAGACCGGAGGACTGAAGCTTTCTTT. Translating it yields CASSQDRRTEAFF.

The gene calls are TRBV19 and TRBJ2-6; TRBD1 might be the D (5 bases). Germline values: CDR1 LNHDA, CDR2 SQIVND (reference sequence). The ends were cut back, 5 bases at V and 0 bases at J, with 11 bases in the middle. The CDR3 runs to 16 residues. The chain's CDR3 is CASSRQGASGANVLTF. The CDR3 nucleotides are TGTGCCAGTAGTCGCCAGGGTGCCTCTGGGGCCAACGTCCTGACTTTC.

This clone was observed a few times. CDR3 amino acids: CASSSQLDRQAGYTF. In DNA form, the CDR3 reads TGTGCCAGCAGTTCCCAGCTCGACCGACAGGCTGGCTACACCTTC. This sequence joins TRBV27 and TRBJ1-2, with a possible D match to TRBD1 (6 bases). The CDR3 has 15 residues. Trimming stripped 4 bases from V and 7 bases from J, with 19 bases between. CDR1 is MNHEY, CDR2 SMNVEV, per germline (reference sequence).

This clone occurred once. The genes are TRBV5-1 and TRBJ2-7; 9 bases are shared with TRBD1. The CDR3 has 15 amino acids. The V gene end was trimmed by 1 base and the J gene end by 3 bases; junction bases not matched to a gene: 5. Per germline, CDR1 SGHRS and CDR2 YFSETQ. The CDR3 here is CASSLLETGGYEQYF. CDR3 nucleotides: TGCGCCAGCAGCTTGCTTGAGACAGGGGGCTACGAGCAGTACTTC. Filled out from reference TRBV5-1 and TRBJ2-7, the complete variable domain reads KAGVTQTPRYLIKTRGQQVTLSCSPISGHRSVSWYQQTPGQGLQFLFEYFSETQRNKGNFPGRFSGRQFSNSRSEMNVSTLELGDSALYLCASSLLETGGYEQYFGPGTRLTVT.

Concerning this clone itself: The junction differs from germline at one of its ends, possibly a read error. This rearrangement joins TRBV7-9 to TRBJ2-7; D unclear. Germline V gene lookup returns CDR1 SEHNR and CDR2 FQNEAQ (reference sequence). This CDR3 spans 14 amino acids. CDR3 sequence reads: CSSSLHYRKYEQYF. The CDR3 DNA reads as TGTTCCAGCAGCTTACATTACAGAAAGTACGAGCAGTACTTC.

The chain employs TRBV28 and TRBJ2-5; 10 nucleotides line up with TRBD2. CDR1 MDHEN and CDR2 SYDVKM come from the germline V gene. The V and J ends lost 3 bases and 6 bases, in that order; junction bases with no gene match: 4. The CDR3 has 14 residues. The CDR3 bases are TGTGCCAGCAGTTTCGAGCGGGGGGGAAAGACCCAGTACTTC. Translated: CASSFERGGKTQYF. Full variable domain (rest looked up from reference TRBV28 and TRBJ2-5): DVKVTQSSRYLVKRTGEKVFLECVQDMDHENMFWYRQDPGLGLRLIYFSYDVKMKEKGDIPEGYSVSREKKERFSLILESASTNQTSMYLCASSFERGGKTQYFGPGTRLLVL.

This clone is a singleton in its sample. The gene calls are TRBV10-3 and TRBJ1-4; D unresolved. V gave up 3 bases and J gave up 5 bases, with 10 bases separating them. CDR3 size: 14 residues. CDR1 and CDR2 (germline): ENHRY, SYGVKD. This chain's CDR3 is CAISDRGNNEKLFF. CDR3 nucleotide sequence: TGTGCCATCAGTGACCGGGGTAACAATGAAAAACTGTTTTTT.

The CDR3 loop reads CASSSEAVNTGELFF. The CDR3 region has the DNA TGCGCCAGCAGCTCCGAGGCGGTAAACACCGGGGAGCTGTTTTTT. The genes are TRBV5-1 and TRBJ2-2; D unclear. Trimming pared 3 bases from V and 2 bases from J, leaving 11 bases between. The CDR3 is made up of 15 amino acids. Germline V gives CDR1 SGHRS, CDR2 YFSETQ.

This sequence joins TRBV4-1 and TRBJ2-1, with TRBD1 identical over 9 bases. CDR1 and CDR2 from the germline V gene are MGHRA and YSYEKL. The CDR3 is made up of 17 amino acids. V lost 0 bases, J lost 11 bases, and 14 bases stayed unmatched. CDR3 DNA: TGCGCCAGCAGCCAAGAGCGGCTATCGGGACAGGGCCGAAAGCAGTTCTTC. Protein sequence: CASSQERLSGQGRKQFF.

This chain uses TRBV15 with TRBJ2-2; D is ambiguous. The CDR3 has 15 amino acids. Per germline, CDR1 LNHNV and CDR2 YYDKDF (reference sequence). V lost 1 base to trimming and J lost 6 bases, with 12 bases between them. The CDR3 here is CATSRGFVGAGELFF. As DNA, the CDR3 is TGTGCCACCAGCAGAGGATTCGTGGGCGCCGGGGAGCTGTTTTTT. The whole variable domain, remainder taken from reference TRBV15 and TRBJ2-2, is DAMVIQNPRYQVTQFGKPVTLSCSQTLNHNVMYWYQQKSSQAPKLLFHYYDKDFNNEADTPDNFQSRRPNTSFCFLDIRSPGLGDTAMYLCATSRGFVGAGELFFGEGSRLTVL.